The TCR beta chain described here comes from a study of shared clonotypes between healthy human individuals. Whole-study results and caveats: Clonotype sharing among donors, it was expected, would be affected by sequencing depth.

Across several immunoSEQ plates, the genomic DNA of each subset was split evenly. For sorted subsets, about 200 ng DNA per replicate equaled around 28,000 T cell genomes. The protocol was immunoSEQ multiplex PCR, while the TCRdb copy is restricted to in-frame clones and leaves out a portion. This table holds about 2.2 million clones, around 93% found once. Naive CD8 isolation took CD45RO-negative cells positively selected for CCR7 and excluded terminally differentiated effector memory CD45RA+ cells. In regard to this clone: Its antigen remains unidentified.

The CDR3 length is 17 residues. V was pared by 1 base and J by 6 bases, with 16 bases of the junction left unmatched. Germline CDR1 and CDR2: SGDLS and YYNGEE. The specimen was naive CD8+ T cells from PBMCs. V and J are TRBV9 and TRBJ2-7; 7 bases match TRBD1. The origin of this receptor is a man aged 18 to 35 in good health. Some clones in this sample may be carry-over from other donors' samples. CDR3 coding DNA: TGTGCCAGCAGCGTAACGGGTAGGGGTCAGGGGGTGACCGAGCAGTACTTC. Translating it yields CASSVTGRGQGVTEQYF. The full variable domain, completed using reference TRBV9 and TRBJ2-7, is DSGVTQTPKHLITATGQRVTLRCSPRSGDLSVYWYQQSLDQGLQFLIQYYNGEERAKGNILERFSAQQFPDLHSELNLSSLELGDSALYFCASSVTGRGQGVTEQYFGPGTRLTVT.